This TCR beta chain was recorded in a study of blood T cell repertoires in COVID-19. Background on the study: From the United States, Italy and Spain came samples of acute and convalescent COVID-19. PBMCs, B-cell-depleted T cells, or T cells provided the cDNA or gDNA that made up the material.

Authors' data handling: Using reference gene primer amplification, nucleated cell counts were estimated. The table came from immunoSEQ multiplex PCR; TCRdb's copy has only in-frame clones and leaves some out. D and trimming come from the DNA, and the V and J calls and clone size come from that table. The sample yields hundreds of thousands of clones, around 89% seen once. CDR1 SGHRS and CDR2 YFSETQ come from the germline V gene. V lost 1 base to trimming and J lost 3 bases; unmatched junction nucleotides: 5. CDR3 size: 15 residues. The gene calls are TRBV5-1 and TRBJ1-2; 8 bases map to TRBD1. The sequencing input was peripheral blood. The TCR sequence derives from a woman aged 55-70 years with acute or convalescent COVID-19. The CDR3 DNA follows: TGCGCCAGCAGCTTGCAGGGGGCGGCCGACTATGGCTACACCTTC. Its protein is CASSLQGAADYGYTF.